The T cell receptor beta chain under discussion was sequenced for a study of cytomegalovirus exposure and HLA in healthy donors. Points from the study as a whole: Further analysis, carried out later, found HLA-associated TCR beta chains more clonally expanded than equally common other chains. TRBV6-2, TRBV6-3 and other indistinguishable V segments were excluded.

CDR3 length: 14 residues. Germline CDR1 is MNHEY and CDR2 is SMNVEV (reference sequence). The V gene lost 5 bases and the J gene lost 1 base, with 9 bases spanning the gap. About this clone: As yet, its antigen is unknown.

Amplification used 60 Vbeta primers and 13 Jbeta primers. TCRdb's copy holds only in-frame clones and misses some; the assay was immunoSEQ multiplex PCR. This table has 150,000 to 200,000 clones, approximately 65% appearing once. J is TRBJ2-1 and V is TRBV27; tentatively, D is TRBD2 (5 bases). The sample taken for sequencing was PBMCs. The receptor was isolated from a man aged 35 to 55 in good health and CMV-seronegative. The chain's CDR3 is CASSRGTSYNEQFF. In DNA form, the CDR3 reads TGTGCCAGCAGTCGGGGAACTTCCTACAATGAGCAGTTCTTC.